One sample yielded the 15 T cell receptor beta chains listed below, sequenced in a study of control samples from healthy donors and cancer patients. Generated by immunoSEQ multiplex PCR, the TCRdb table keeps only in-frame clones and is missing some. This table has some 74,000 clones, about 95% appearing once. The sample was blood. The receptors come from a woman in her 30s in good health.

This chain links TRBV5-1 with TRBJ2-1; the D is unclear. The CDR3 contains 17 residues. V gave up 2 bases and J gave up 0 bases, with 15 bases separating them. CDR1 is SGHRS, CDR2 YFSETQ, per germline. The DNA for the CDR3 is TGCGCCAGCAGCTTATTAGCAACTAAGAGCTCCTACAATGAGCAGTTCTTC. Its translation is CASSLLATKSSYNEQFF.

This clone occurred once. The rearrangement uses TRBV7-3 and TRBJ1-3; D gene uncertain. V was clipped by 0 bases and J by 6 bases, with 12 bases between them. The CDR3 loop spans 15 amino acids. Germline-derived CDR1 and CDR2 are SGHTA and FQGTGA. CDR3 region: CASSLTPPSLNTIYF. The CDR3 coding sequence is TGTGCCAGCAGCTTAACCCCCCCCAGCTTAAACACCATATATTTT. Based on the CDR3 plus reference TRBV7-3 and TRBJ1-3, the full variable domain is GAGVSQTPSNKVTEKGKYVELRCDPISGHTALYWYRQSLGQGPEFLIYFQGTGAADDSGLPNDRFFAVRPEGSVSTLKIQRTERGDSAVYLCASSLTPPSLNTIYFGEGSWLTVV.

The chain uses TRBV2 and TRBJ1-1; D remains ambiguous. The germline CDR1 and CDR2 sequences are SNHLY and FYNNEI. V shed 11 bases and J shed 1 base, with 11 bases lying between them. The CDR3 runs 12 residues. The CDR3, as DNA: TGTGCCTCACAACAAGAGAACACTGAAGCTTTCTTT. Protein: CASQQENTEAFF.

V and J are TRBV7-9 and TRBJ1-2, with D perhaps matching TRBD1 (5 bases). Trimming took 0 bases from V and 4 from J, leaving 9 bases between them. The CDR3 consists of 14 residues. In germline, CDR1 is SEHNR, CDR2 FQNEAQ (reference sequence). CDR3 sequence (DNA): TGTGCCAGCAGCTTAGCCACCGGGACCTATGGCTACACCTTC. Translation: CASSLATGTYGYTF.

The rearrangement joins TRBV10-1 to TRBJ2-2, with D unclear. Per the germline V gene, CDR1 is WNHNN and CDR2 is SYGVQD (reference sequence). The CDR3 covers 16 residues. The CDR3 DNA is TGCCCCCCCAGCCCACTGGTAGCCGCGAACACCGGGGAGCTGTTTTTT. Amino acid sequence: CPPSPLVAANTGELFF.

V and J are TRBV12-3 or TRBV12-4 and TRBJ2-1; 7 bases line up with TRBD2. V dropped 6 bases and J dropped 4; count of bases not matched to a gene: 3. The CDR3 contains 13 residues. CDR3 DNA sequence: TGTGCCAGCAGACCCGGGGGGTACAATGAGCAGTTCTTC. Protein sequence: CASRPGGYNEQFF.

CDR3 protein: CASSEQGRNTIYF. The CDR3 bases are TGTGCCAGCAGTGAACAGGGTCGAAACACCATATATTTT. This chain links TRBV6-1 with TRBJ1-3; D possibly corresponds to TRBD1 (5 bases). The CDR3 spans 13 residues. V was clipped by 2 bases and J by 5 bases, with 7 bases between them. CDR1 is MNHNS, CDR2 SASEGT, per germline.

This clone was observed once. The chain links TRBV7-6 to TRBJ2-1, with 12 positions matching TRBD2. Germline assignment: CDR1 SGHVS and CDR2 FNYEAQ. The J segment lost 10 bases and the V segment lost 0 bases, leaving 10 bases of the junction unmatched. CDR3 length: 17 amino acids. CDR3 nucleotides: TGTGCCAGCAGCTTAGCGTCCCCTAGCGGGGGGGCCCGGGAGCAGTTCTTC. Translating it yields CASSLASPSGGAREQFF.

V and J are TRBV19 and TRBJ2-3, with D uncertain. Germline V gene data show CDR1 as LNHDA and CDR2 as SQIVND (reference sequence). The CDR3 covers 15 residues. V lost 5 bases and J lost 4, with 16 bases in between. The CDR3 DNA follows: TGTGCCAGTAGTGGGCGACAAGGCAGCCCAGATACGCAGTATTTT. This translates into CASSGRQGSPDTQYF.

CDR3 region: CASSLLGGAYPTEAFF. CDR3 DNA sequence: TGTGCCAGCAGTTTGTTAGGGGGCGCTTACCCCACTGAAGCTTTCTTT. This chain connects TRBV28 to TRBJ1-1; TRBD1 agrees at 7 bases. V was clipped by 3 bases and J by 4 bases; unmatched bases: 11. The CDR3 runs 16 residues. Germline CDR1 is MDHEN and CDR2 is SYDVKM.

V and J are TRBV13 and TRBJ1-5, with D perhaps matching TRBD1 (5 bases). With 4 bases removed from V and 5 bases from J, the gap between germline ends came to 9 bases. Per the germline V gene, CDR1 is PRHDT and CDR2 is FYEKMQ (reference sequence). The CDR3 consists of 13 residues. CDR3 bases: TGTGCCAGCAGCTCCCAGGGTCATCAGCCCCAGCATTTT. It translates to CASSSQGHQPQHF. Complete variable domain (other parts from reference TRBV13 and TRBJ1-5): AAGVIQSPRHLIKEKRETATLKCYPIPRHDTVYWYQQGPGQDPQFLISFYEKMQSDKGSIPDRFSAQQFSDYHSELNMSSLELGDSALYFCASSSQGHQPQHFGDGTRLSIL.

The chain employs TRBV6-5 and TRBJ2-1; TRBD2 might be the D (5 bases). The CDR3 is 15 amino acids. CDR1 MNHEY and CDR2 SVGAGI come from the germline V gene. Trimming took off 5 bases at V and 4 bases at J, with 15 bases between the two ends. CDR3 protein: CASSPGVARYNEQFF. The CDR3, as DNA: TGTGCCAGCAGTCCCGGGGTAGCCCGGTACAATGAGCAGTTCTTC.

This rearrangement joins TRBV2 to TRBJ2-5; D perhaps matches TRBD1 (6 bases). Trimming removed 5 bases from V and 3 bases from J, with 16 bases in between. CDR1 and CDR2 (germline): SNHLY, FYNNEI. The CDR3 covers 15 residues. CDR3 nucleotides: TGTGCCAGCAGTCTACAGGGCATCGCTGAAGAGACCCAGTACTTC. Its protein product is CASSLQGIAEETQYF.

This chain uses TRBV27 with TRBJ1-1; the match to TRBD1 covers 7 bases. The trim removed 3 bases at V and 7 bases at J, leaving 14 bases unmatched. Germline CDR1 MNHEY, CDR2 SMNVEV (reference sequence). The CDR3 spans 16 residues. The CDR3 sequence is CASSFHPPTGSNEAFF. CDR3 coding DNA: TGTGCCAGCAGTTTTCACCCTCCGACAGGGAGTAATGAAGCTTTCTTT.

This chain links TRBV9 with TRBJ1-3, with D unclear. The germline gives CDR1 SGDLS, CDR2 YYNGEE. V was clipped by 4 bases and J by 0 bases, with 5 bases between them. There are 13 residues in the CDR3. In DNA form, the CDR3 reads TGTGCCAGCAGCCAGAGCTCTGGAAACACCATATATTTT. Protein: CASSQSSGNTIYF. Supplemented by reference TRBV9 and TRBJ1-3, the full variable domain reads DSGVTQTPKHLITATGQRVTLRCSPRSGDLSVYWYQQSLDQGLQFLIQYYNGEERAKGNILERFSAQQFPDLHSELNLSSLELGDSALYFCASSQSSGNTIYFGEGSWLTVV.